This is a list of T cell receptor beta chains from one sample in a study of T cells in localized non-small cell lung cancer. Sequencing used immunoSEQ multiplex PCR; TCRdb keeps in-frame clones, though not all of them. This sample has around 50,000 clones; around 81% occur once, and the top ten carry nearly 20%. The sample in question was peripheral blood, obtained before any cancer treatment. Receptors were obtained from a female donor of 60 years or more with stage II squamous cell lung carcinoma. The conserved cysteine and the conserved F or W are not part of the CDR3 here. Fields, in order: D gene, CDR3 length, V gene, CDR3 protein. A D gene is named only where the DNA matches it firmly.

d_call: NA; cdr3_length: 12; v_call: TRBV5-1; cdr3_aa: ASSTVGGNQPQH
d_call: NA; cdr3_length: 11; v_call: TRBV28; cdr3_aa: ASSEDSYQPQH
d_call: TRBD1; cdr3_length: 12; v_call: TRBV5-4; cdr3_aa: ASSKGQGGSGYT
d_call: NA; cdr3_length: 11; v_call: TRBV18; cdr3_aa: ASSLQGNYGYT
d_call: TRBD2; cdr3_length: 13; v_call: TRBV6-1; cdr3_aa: ASSEGTSGKWEQY
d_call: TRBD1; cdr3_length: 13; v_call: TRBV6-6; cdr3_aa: ASSYSPGGDTEAF
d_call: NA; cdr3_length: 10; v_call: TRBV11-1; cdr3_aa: ASSLSGYEQF
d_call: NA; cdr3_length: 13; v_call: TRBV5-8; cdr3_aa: ASSFPEPHTGELF
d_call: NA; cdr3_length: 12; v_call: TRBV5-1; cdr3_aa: ASSNPSSTGELF
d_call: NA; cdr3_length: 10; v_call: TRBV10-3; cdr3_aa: AISGETGELF
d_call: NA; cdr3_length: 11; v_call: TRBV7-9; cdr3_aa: ASSLLLSDTQY
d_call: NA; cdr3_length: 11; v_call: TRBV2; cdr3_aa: ASSGQVNTEAF
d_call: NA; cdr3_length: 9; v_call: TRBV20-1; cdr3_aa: SASWGGGYT
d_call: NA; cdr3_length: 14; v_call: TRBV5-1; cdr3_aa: ASQGTPGGFGNTIY
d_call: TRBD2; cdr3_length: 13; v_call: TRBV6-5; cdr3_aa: ASRTTSGAYNEQF
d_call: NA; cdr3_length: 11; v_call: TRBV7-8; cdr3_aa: ASSATTSYEQY
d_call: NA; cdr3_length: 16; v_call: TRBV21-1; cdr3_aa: ASSKGAPWTGGDQPQH
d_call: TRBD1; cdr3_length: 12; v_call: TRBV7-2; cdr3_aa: ASAKGTGDEKLF
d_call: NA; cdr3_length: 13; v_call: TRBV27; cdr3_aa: ASSLMGVSNQPQH
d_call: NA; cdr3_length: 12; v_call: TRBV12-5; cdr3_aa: ASGGGPTYNEQF
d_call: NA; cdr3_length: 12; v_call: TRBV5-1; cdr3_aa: ASSLVAGAYGYT
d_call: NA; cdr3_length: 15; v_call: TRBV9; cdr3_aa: ASSAEGVARAGNTIY
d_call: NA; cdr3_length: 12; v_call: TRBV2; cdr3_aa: ASSAQTGGNTIY
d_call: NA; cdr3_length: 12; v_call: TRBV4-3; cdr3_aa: ASSQLLLSGEAF
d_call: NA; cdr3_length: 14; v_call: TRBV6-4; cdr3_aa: ASSDVWGRTATEAF
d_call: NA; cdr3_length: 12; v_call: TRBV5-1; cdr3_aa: ASSLSPGEETQY
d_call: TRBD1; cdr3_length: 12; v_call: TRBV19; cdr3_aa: ASTWDRGGTEAF
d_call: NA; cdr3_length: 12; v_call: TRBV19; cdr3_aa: ASSSNGQYYEQY
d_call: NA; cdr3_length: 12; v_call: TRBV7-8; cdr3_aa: ASSQQGGTYEQY
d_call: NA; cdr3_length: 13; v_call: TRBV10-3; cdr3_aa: AISAGAVDNSPLH
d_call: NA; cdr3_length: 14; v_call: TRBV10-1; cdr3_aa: ASSDRVGHLPRCQY
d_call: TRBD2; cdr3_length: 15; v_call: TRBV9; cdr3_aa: ASSARHAAGGRWEQF
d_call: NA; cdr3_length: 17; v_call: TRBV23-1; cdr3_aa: ASSQRLSTYPSSTDTQY
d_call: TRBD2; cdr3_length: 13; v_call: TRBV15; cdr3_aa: ATSRGLAGVNEQF
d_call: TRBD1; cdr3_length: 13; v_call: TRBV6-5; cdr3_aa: ASSSQGEPSDEQY
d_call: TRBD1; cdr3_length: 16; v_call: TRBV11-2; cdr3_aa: ASSWFGQGLAGANVLT
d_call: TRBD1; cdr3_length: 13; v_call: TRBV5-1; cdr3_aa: ASSSGQGRNTEAF
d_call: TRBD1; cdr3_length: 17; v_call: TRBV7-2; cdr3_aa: ASSLVKGQGVYYNSPLH
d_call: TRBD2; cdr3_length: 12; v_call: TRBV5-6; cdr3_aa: ASSLVSGGAGQY
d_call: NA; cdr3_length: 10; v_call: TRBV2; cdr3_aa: ASSEVLYGYT
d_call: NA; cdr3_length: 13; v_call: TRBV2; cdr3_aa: ASSDFFGNTGELF
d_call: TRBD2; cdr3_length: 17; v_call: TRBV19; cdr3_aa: ASSLTVGLAGGPGETQY
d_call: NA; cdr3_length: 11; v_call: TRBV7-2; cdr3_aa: ASSLGPKETQY
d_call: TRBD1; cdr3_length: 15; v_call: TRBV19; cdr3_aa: ASSIPPGQGPNTEAF
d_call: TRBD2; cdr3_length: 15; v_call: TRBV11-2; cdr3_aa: ASSYDGLAASTDTQY
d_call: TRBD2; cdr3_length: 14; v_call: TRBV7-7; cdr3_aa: ASSQGGGASIETQY
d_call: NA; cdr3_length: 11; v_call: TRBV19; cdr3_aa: ASTGFDGNTIY
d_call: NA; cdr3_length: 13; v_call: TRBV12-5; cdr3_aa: ASGLVRGPHQPQH
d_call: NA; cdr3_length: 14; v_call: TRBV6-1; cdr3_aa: ASSGRGGSSGNTIY
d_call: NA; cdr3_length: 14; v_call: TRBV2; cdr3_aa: ATSNSRGGGNSPLH
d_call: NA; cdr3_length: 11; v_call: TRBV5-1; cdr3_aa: ASSLDGNQPQH